One and the same sample provided the 5 T cell receptor beta chains below, sequenced in a study of cytomegalovirus exposure and HLA in healthy donors. The PCR ran on 60 Vbeta and 13 Jbeta primers. Profiled with immunoSEQ multiplex PCR; TCRdb holds only in-frame clones, not every one. This table lists approximately 50,000 clones. The sequencing input was PBMCs. Receptors were obtained from a man aged 18 to 35 in good health and CMV-seropositive.

V and J are TRBV5-6 and TRBJ1-3, with a weak D call TRBD1 (6 bases). Germline V gene lookup returns CDR1 SGHDT and CDR2 YYEEEE. The CDR3 spans 17 residues. V lost 0 bases and J 1 base, leaving 14 bases between the germline ends. The CDR3 bases are TGTGCCAGCAGCTTGGGTGTCGGGGGGCTATCTGGAAACACCATATATTTT. Translating gives CASSLGVGGLSGNTIYF.

As for this clone: The sample holds other DNA sequences that translate to the same CDR3. The rearrangement joins TRBV5-8 to TRBJ1-5; TRBD1 matches 8 bases. Trimming removed 0 bases from V and 1 base from J; junction bases left unmatched: 0. The CDR3 consists of 15 residues. CDR1 and CDR2 from the germline V gene are SGHTS and YDEGEE. Here the CDR3 reads CASSLGTGSNQPQHF. In DNA, the CDR3 is TGTGCCAGCAGCTTGGGGACAGGGAGCAATCAGCCCCAGCATTTT.

The chain combines TRBV5-6 with TRBJ1-4; D gene uncertain. This CDR3 spans 14 amino acids. V was clipped by 1 base and J by 4 bases, with 8 bases between them. Germline-derived CDR1 and CDR2 are SGHDT and YYEEEE. CDR3 loop: CASSLWSSNEKLFF. The CDR3 DNA is TGTGCCAGCAGCTTGTGGAGCAGTAATGAAAAACTGTTTTTT.

The rearrangement uses TRBV27 and TRBJ2-7, with TRBD2 as a possible D gene (6 bases). This CDR3 is built from 16 residues. Germline V gene data show CDR1 as MNHEY and CDR2 as SMNVEV (reference sequence). The V end lost 4 bases, the J end lost 2 bases, and 18 bases lay between the germline ends. The CDR3, as DNA: TGTGCCAGCAGTTCCCTCCCCCGACTAGAGACCTACGAGCAGTACTTC. Protein sequence: CASSSLPRLETYEQYF.

This chain uses TRBV27 with TRBJ2-3; 8 bases align to TRBD2. Losses at the gene ends were 5 bases for V and 0 bases for J; bases not matched to a gene: 7. The CDR3 covers 16 residues. CDR1 and CDR2 (germline): MNHEY, SMNVEV (reference sequence). The CDR3 loop is CASSPRRGGSTDTQYF. In nucleotides, the CDR3 is TGTGCCAGCAGTCCCCGCCGGGGGGGTAGCACAGATACGCAGTATTTT.